The 29 T cell receptor beta chains reported below all come from one sample, sequenced in a study of cytomegalovirus exposure and HLA in healthy donors. 60 Vbeta and 13 Jbeta primers were used in PCR. Only in-frame clones appear in the TCRdb table, and some are missing; sequencing was by immunoSEQ multiplex PCR. This sample carries fewer than 250,000 clones, over 80% of them seen once, and the ten largest clones take roughly 0.7%. Material: PBMCs. The receptors were sampled from a boy younger than 10 in good health and CMV-seronegative.

The gene calls are TRBV7-8 and TRBJ1-1; 10 bases line up with TRBD1. V lost 4 bases, J lost 3 bases, and 2 bases stayed unmatched. This CDR3 has 14 amino acids. Per germline, CDR1 SGHVS and CDR2 FQNEAQ. CDR3 protein: CASSSTGGDTEAFF. DNA for the CDR3: TGTGCCAGCAGCTCGACAGGGGGCGACACTGAAGCTTTCTTT.

The genes are TRBV6-5 and TRBJ2-1; tentative D call: TRBD2 (5 bases). The germline CDR1 and CDR2 sequences are MNHEY and SVGAGI. Trimming stripped 0 bases from V and 3 bases from J, with 9 bases between. This CDR3 spans 15 amino acids. The CDR3 loop reads CASSYSATNYNEQFF. In nucleotides, the CDR3 is TGTGCCAGCAGTTACTCGGCGACTAACTACAATGAGCAGTTCTTC.

This clone was picked up one time. In DNA form, the CDR3 reads TGTGCCAGCAGCTTGGCCCTAGCGGGTTACAATGAGCAGTTCTTC. This codes for CASSLALAGYNEQFF. The genes are TRBV5-4 and TRBJ2-1; 8 nucleotides match TRBD2. Trimming took 0 bases from V and 4 from J; bases not matched to a gene: 3. The germline CDR1 and CDR2 sequences are SGHNT and YYREEE (reference sequence). This CDR3 is 15 amino acids long.

V and J are TRBV15 and TRBJ1-4; 9 nucleotides agree with TRBD1. V gave up 0 bases and J gave up 8 bases; unmatched junction bases: 7. CDR1 and CDR2 from the germline V gene are LNHNV and YYDKDF (reference sequence). CDR3 size: 16 residues. In DNA, the CDR3 is TGTGCCACCAGCAGAGATTCGGGGACAGGGCGGGAAAAACTGTTTTTT. Protein sequence: CATSRDSGTGREKLFF.

This chain connects TRBV19 to TRBJ2-3, with 8 nucleotides matching TRBD2. CDR3 length: 14 residues. The V segment lost 4 bases and the J segment 5 bases; nucleotides outside the gene matches: 5. Per germline, CDR1 LNHDA and CDR2 SQIVND (reference sequence). CDR3 in DNA: TGTGCCAGTAGTAAGACGGGGGGGCGAGATACGCAGTATTTT. The encoded protein is CASSKTGGRDTQYF.

The chain links TRBV9 to TRBJ2-1; 8 bases agree with TRBD2. The CDR3 sequence is 15 residues long. Losses at the gene ends were 0 bases for V and 2 bases for J; bases not matched to a gene: 1. Germline values: CDR1 SGDLS, CDR2 YYNGEE. CDR3 sequence: CASSVAGGPYNEQFF. The DNA of the CDR3 is TGTGCCAGCAGCGTAGCGGGGGGGCCCTACAATGAGCAGTTCTTC.

The chain links TRBV30 to TRBJ1-1, with D perhaps TRBD1 (5 bases). Trimming removed 2 bases from V and 0 bases from J, with 7 bases in between. Germline CDR1 GTSNPN, CDR2 SVGIG (reference sequence). The CDR3 has 13 residues. The CDR3 is CAWSKGMNTEAFF. In nucleotides, the CDR3 is TGTGCCTGGAGTAAGGGGATGAACACTGAAGCTTTCTTT.

As regards this clone: One end of the junction is discordant with germline, which a read error may explain. The genes are TRBV7-9 and TRBJ2-1, with D perhaps TRBD2 (7 bases). CDR3 length: 16 residues. The germline CDR1 and CDR2 sequences are SEHNR and FQNEAQ (reference sequence). CDR3 bases: TGTTCCAGCAGCACCCGCTTAGGGGGGGAGGTAGGACCAGAGTTCTTC. Encoded protein: CSSSTRLGGEVGPEFF.

This clone appeared a single time. The same CDR3 is also encoded by other DNA sequences in this sample. The chain recombines TRBV5-4 with TRBJ2-5; 12 nucleotides agree with TRBD2. The germline V gene encodes CDR1 SGHNT and CDR2 YYREEE (reference sequence). Trimming took 0 bases from V and 2 from J; bases not matched to a gene: 2. The CDR3 has 16 amino acids. CDR3 in amino acids: CASSLDTSGRQETQYF. In DNA form, the CDR3 reads TGTGCCAGCAGCTTGGATACTAGCGGGAGGCAAGAGACCCAGTACTTC.

The V call is TRBV6-5, the J call TRBJ2-7; 7 bases map to TRBD2. The CDR3 length is 14 residues. From germline, CDR1 is MNHEY and CDR2 SVGAGI. V dropped 5 bases and J dropped 2; count of bases not matched to a gene: 6. In DNA, the CDR3 is TGTGCCAGCAGTACCGGACGGGGGGCCTACGAGCAGTACTTC. This translates into CASSTGRGAYEQYF.

This clone has more than one count but fewer than ten. The V call is TRBV4-2, the J call TRBJ1-1; a possible D gene is TRBD1 (5 bases). This CDR3 has 14 amino acids. V dropped 0 bases and J dropped 6 bases, with 11 bases sitting between them. Germline CDR1 LGHNA, CDR2 YNFKEQ. This CDR3 reads CASSQERTTPEAFF. The CDR3 DNA reads as TGTGCCAGCAGCCAAGAACGGACAACCCCTGAAGCTTTCTTT.

In regard to this clone: At one boundary the junction diverges from the germline segment, which might be a read error. This chain connects TRBV7-9 to TRBJ1-1; 9 bases fit TRBD1. Germline loops: CDR1 SEHNR, CDR2 FQNEAQ (reference sequence). The CDR3 contains 18 residues. The CDR3 region is CSSSLRNRGRVVDTEAFF. The CDR3, as DNA: TGTTCCAGCAGCTTAAGGAACAGGGGGCGAGTAGTGGACACTGAAGCTTTCTTT.

V is TRBV21-1 and J is TRBJ1-1; TRBD1, the table's D call, was not compared with the DNA. TRBV21-1 represents a pseudogene. This CDR3 has 17 residues. DNA of the CDR3: TGTGCCAGCAGCAAAGTTAGGGTCGACAGGGTGAACACTGAAGCTTTCTTT. This codes for CASSKVRVDRVNTEAFF.

The genes are TRBV7-2 and TRBJ2-7, with D uncertain. The germline gives CDR1 SGHTA, CDR2 FQGNSA. Trimming took off 1 base at V and 3 bases at J, with 13 bases between the two ends. The CDR3 runs to 15 residues. The DNA for the CDR3 is TGTGCCAGCAGCTTAGATCGAGGCAGAAACTACGAGCAGTACTTC. Amino acids: CASSLDRGRNYEQYF.

The rearrangement joins TRBV7-9 to TRBJ2-5; 16 nucleotides line up with TRBD2. V lost 0 bases and J lost 11; bases outside the gene matches: 9. CDR1 and CDR2 from the germline V gene are SEHNR and FQNEAQ (reference sequence). The CDR3 covers 17 residues. CDR3 in DNA: TGTGCCAGCAGCTTAGCTGGGGGACTAGCGGGAGGGAAGGAGCAGTACTTC. Translating gives CASSLAGGLAGGKEQYF. The entire variable domain, with the rest obtained from reference TRBV7-9 and TRBJ2-5, is as follows: DTGVSQNPRHKITKRGQNVTFRCDPISEHNRLYWYRQTLGQGPEFLTYFQNEAQLEKSRLLSDRFSAERPKGSFSTLEIQRTEQGDSAMYLCASSLAGGLAGGKEQYFGPGTRLLVL.

The rearrangement uses TRBV7-9 and TRBJ2-3, with 9 bases fitting TRBD2. The V segment lost 4 bases and the J segment 3 bases; nucleotides outside the gene matches: 8. The CDR3 extends over 16 amino acids. CDR1 is SEHNR, CDR2 FQNEAQ, per germline (reference sequence). This chain's CDR3 is CASSSRPGLATDTQYF. Here the CDR3 DNA reads TGTGCCAGCAGCTCAAGACCGGGACTAGCAACAGATACGCAGTATTTT. The full variable domain, in which reference TRBV7-9 and TRBJ2-3 provide the parts outside the CDR3, is DTGVSQNPRHKITKRGQNVTFRCDPISEHNRLYWYRQTLGQGPEFLTYFQNEAQLEKSRLLSDRFSAERPKGSFSTLEIQRTEQGDSAMYLCASSSRPGLATDTQYFGPGTRLTVL.

The V gene is TRBV2, the J gene TRBJ2-7; 9 nucleotides align to TRBD2. The CDR3 covers 13 residues. V trimming: 10 bases; J trimming: 6 bases; junction bases outside the gene matches: 10. Looked up from germline, CDR1 is SNHLY and CDR2 is FYNNEI. The CDR3 DNA follows: TGTGCCACGGAAATAGCGGGAGTACCCGAGCAGTACTTC. Translating it yields CATEIAGVPEQYF.

This clone occurred once. The chain combines TRBV5-1 with TRBJ2-7, with 10 bases fitting TRBD2. Germline V lookup: CDR1 SGHRS, CDR2 YFSETQ. The length of the CDR3 is 15 residues. V lost 0 bases to trimming and J lost 6 bases; unmatched junction nucleotides: 6. CDR3 nucleotides: TGCGCCAGCAGCTTGGAGGTTAGCGGGGGGCGCGAGCAGTACTTC. This translates into CASSLEVSGGREQYF.

This chain uses TRBV30 with TRBJ1-6; possibly TRBD1 for D (6 bases). Germline loops: CDR1 GTSNPN, CDR2 SVGIG (reference sequence). The CDR3 is 15 residues long. V lost 4 bases and J lost 7, with 17 bases in between. The CDR3, as DNA: TGTGCCTGGACCAAAAGACAGGTCCGGAATTCACCCCTCCACTTT. This codes for CAWTKRQVRNSPLHF.

J is TRBJ1-4 and V is TRBV28; D call uncertain. Between the trimmed V and J ends, which lost 8 bases and 1 base, there was a span of 14 bases. Germline V gene lookup returns CDR1 MDHEN and CDR2 SYDVKM. The CDR3 spans 15 residues. This CDR3 is CASSEAAETNEKLFF. The CDR3 DNA reads as TGTGCCAGCTCCGAGGCTGCGGAAACTAATGAAAAACTGTTTTTT.

This clone was recorded once. The V and J genes are TRBV2 and TRBJ2-1; 8 bases match TRBD1. There are 13 residues in the CDR3. Trimming removed 7 bases from V and 9 bases from J; junction bases left unmatched: 8. The V gene's germline CDR1 is SNHLY and CDR2 FYNNEI. The CDR3 loop reads CASTRTGTTEQFF. DNA for the CDR3: TGTGCCAGCACCCGGACAGGGACCACTGAGCAGTTCTTC.

This clone was observed a handful of times. The gene calls are TRBV9 and TRBJ1-4, with TRBD1 identical over 9 bases. CDR1 and CDR2 from the germline V gene are SGDLS and YYNGEE. This CDR3 spans 16 amino acids. The trim removed 4 bases at V and 5 bases at J, leaving 9 bases unmatched. The CDR3 DNA follows: TGTGCCAGCAGCCCCCGGACAGGGGAATCCAATGAAAAACTGTTTTTT. It translates to CASSPRTGESNEKLFF.

CDR3 nucleotide sequence: TGTGCCAGCAGCTTCCGGACAGGGGATAGTGGAAACACCATATATTTT. Its translation is CASSFRTGDSGNTIYF. The chain employs TRBV5-8 and TRBJ1-3; 9 nucleotides agree with TRBD1. The V gene end was trimmed by 2 bases and the J gene end by 3 bases; junction bases not matched to a gene: 6. CDR1 and CDR2 (germline): SGHTS, YDEGEE. CDR3 length: 16 amino acids.

The V gene is TRBV2, the J gene TRBJ1-5; the D gene is possibly TRBD1 (5 bases). This CDR3 region has 12 residues. Germline V gene sequence: CDR1 SNHLY, CDR2 FYNNEI. V was clipped by 7 bases and J by 7 bases, with 11 bases between them. The DNA for the CDR3 is TGTGCCAGCAACCGACAGAGCCAGCCCCAGCATTTT. Encoded protein: CASNRQSQPQHF.

This clone was observed a single time. The chain employs TRBV11-1 and TRBJ2-2, with TRBD2 matching 13 bases. CDR3 length equals 15 residues. V lost 5 bases, J lost 8 bases, and 5 bases stayed unmatched. The germline V gene encodes CDR1 SGHAT and CDR2 FQDESV (reference sequence). The chain's CDR3 is CASSGEGLAGGELFF. The CDR3, as DNA: TGTGCCAGCAGCGGCGAGGGACTAGCGGGGGGGGAGCTGTTTTTT.

V and J are TRBV13 and TRBJ1-2, with 8 bases matching TRBD1. Trimming at V came to 1 base and at J to 2 bases, leaving 6 bases not matched to a gene. This CDR3 has 16 amino acids. Germline V gives CDR1 PRHDT, CDR2 FYEKMQ (reference sequence). The CDR3, as DNA: TGTGCCAGCAGCTTAGAGTCGCAGGGGGCAAACTATGGCTACACCTTC. Encoded protein: CASSLESQGANYGYTF.

This clone turned up a few times. CDR3: CASSLMPGSYGYTF. The CDR3 bases are TGCGCCAGCAGCCTAATGCCGGGAAGCTATGGCTACACCTTC. This rearrangement joins TRBV5-1 to TRBJ1-2; D call uncertain. Trimming took off 4 bases at V and 4 bases at J, with 14 bases between the two ends. CDR3 size: 14 residues. Germline CDR1 is SGHRS and CDR2 is YFSETQ.

This rearrangement joins TRBV7-9 to TRBJ2-3, with 8 bases fitting TRBD2. The CDR3 runs 17 residues. J was trimmed by 2 bases and V by 1 base; bases with no gene match: 8. Germline-derived CDR1 and CDR2 are SEHNR and FQNEAQ (reference sequence). The CDR3 region has the DNA TGTGCCAGCAGCTTAGGGTCTAGCGGGTTCTCCACAGATACGCAGTATTTT. Translated, it gives CASSLGSSGFSTDTQYF.

In the case of this clone: No conserved phenylalanine or tryptophan is present at the end of the CDR3, so a read error is the likely explanation. No DNA is shown, since the ends of the CDR3 on it are uncertain; the CDR3 is the one TCRdb lists. This chain links TRBV5-1 with TRBJ2-3; TRBD2 reflects the table's D call only, with no check against the DNA. The V gene's germline CDR1 is SGHRS and CDR2 YFSETQ. With termini counted, the CDR3 has 9 amino acids. The CDR3 protein is CASSRGGTD.